This T cell receptor beta chain was retrieved from a study of blood T cell repertoires in COVID-19. Some clones are missing from TCRdb's copy, which holds only in-frame ones; the method was immunoSEQ multiplex PCR. The sample contains hundreds of thousands of clones, 86% of which appear only once. CDR3 size: 19 residues. Trimming took 5 bases from V and 5 from J; bases not matched to a gene: 18. Germline CDR1 SGHVS, CDR2 FNYEAQ. This clone appeared once. Sequencing was carried out using peripheral blood. The rearrangement uses TRBV7-6 and TRBJ2-2; 9 bases are shared with TRBD1. The TCR originated in a man between 45 and 60 years old with COVID-19, enrolled during active disease. CDR3 loop: CASSQDPGTGLVQTGELFF. The CDR3, as DNA: TGTGCCAGCAGCCAAGACCCCGGGACAGGGCTCGTTCAGACCGGGGAGCTGTTTTTT.